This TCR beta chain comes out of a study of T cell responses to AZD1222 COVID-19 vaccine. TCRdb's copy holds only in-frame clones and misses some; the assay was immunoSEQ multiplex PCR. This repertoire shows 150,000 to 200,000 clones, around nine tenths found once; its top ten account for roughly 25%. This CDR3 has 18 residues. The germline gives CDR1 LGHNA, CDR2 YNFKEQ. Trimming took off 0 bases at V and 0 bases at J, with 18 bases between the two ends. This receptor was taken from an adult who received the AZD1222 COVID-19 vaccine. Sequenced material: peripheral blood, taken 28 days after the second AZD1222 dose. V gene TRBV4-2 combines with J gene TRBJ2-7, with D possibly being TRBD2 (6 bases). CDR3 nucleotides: TGTGCCAGCAGCCAAGAGGGGCTACGCGGGATAAGCTCCTACGAGCAGTACTTC. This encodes CASSQEGLRGISSYEQYF.